The entry that follows covers one T cell receptor (beta chain) sequence. This sample stems from a study of technical replicates of blood from a few donors. There are 13 residues in the CDR3. The germline CDR1 and CDR2 sequences are PRHDT and FYEKMQ (reference sequence). Germline trimming cut 5 bases from V and 7 bases from J; bases unmatched to any gene: 6. Clones were sequenced by immunoSEQ multiplex PCR, and TCRdb holds only the in-frame ones, with some missing. This sample has about 76,000 clones; around 94% occur once, and the top ten carry about 0.4%. This clonotype originated in a human donor in good health. Sequences were obtained from T cells isolated from PBMCs. V gene TRBV13 combines with J gene TRBJ2-7; 9 bases line up with TRBD1. The CDR3 DNA reads TGTGCCAGCAGCCCGGGACAGGGCTTGGAGCAGTACTTC. This gives the protein CASSPGQGLEQYF.